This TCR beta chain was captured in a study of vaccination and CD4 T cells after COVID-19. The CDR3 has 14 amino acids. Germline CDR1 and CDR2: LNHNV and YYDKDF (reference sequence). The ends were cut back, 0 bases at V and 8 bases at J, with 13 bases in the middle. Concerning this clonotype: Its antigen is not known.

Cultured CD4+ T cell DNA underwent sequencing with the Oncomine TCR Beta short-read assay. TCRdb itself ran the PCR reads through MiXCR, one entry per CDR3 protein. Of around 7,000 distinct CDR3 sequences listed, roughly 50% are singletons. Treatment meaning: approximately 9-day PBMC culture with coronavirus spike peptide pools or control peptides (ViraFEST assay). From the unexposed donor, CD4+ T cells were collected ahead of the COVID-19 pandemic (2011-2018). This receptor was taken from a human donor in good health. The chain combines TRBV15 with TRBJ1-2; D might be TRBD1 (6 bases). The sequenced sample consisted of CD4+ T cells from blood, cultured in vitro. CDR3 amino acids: CATSRERTGFGYTF. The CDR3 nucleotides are TGTGCCACCAGCAGAGAGAGAACAGGGTTCGGCTACACCTTC. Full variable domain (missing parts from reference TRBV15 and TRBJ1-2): DAMVIQNPRYQVTQFGKPVTLSCSQTLNHNVMYWYQQKSSQAPKLLFHYYDKDFNNEADTPDNFQSRRPNTSFCFLDIRSPGLGDTAMYLCATSRERTGFGYTFGSGTRLTVV.